This T cell receptor beta chain is from a study of CD8+ T cells in alopecia areata. In the study overall: Those treated were given oral tofacitinib at 5 to 10 mg twice daily.

Study findings and constraints: Alopecia totalis/universalis scalp especially showed more expanded CD8+ clones than normal scalp.

Researchers took lesional scalp punch biopsies and peripheral blood from people who were alopecia areata patients. CD4+ and CD8+ T cells were sorted from PBMCs. Regarding this clone: Its antigen is unidentified.

Following RNA extraction, reverse transcription yielded cDNA that acted as the sequencing template. Clones were read by immunoSEQ multiplex PCR, and TCRdb kept only the in-frame ones, dropping some. The top ten clones hold less than 0.6% of a sample with hundreds of thousands of clones, 50% to 65% of them seen once. V shed 3 bases and J shed 0 bases, with 12 bases lying between them. From germline, CDR1 is MNHEY and CDR2 SMNVEV (reference sequence). This CDR3 is 16 amino acids long. Sequenced material: CD4+ T cells sorted from blood, taken at week 0. The rearrangement uses TRBV27 and TRBJ2-1; no clear D gene. The origin of this receptor is a human donor with alopecia areata. The CDR3 is CASSFATGTSYNEQFF. The CDR3 nucleotides read TGTGCCAGCAGTTTCGCGACGGGCACCTCCTACAATGAGCAGTTCTTC.